This T cell receptor beta chain was identified during a study of T cell responses to AZD1222 COVID-19 vaccine. Study-wide results and caveats: Among those given AZD1222, only five to seven were seropositive at baseline. Spike-specific TCR repertoires showed rising breadth and depth after two AZD1222 doses. There were mostly white British donors and more females than males, and clonal diversity was possibly underestimated. In all cases, repertoires were sampled only after the peak T cell response.

The data were produced by immunoSEQ multiplex PCR, yet TCRdb's version contains in-frame clones alone and is incomplete. Here the sample spans over 110,000 clones, roughly 90% being singletons. A remark on this clone: The antigen is not known.

The sequencing here drew on peripheral blood, taken on day 0 of AZD1222 vaccination. The sequence derives from an adult in good health.

The CDR3 region is CASATSLETQYF. CDR3 nucleotides: TGTGCCAGCGCTACTAGTTTAGAGACCCAGTACTTC. This chain uses TRBV28 with TRBJ2-5, with D perhaps TRBD2 (5 bases). CDR3 length: 12 residues. The V gene lost 8 bases and the J gene lost 4 bases, with 11 bases spanning the gap. Per germline, CDR1 MDHEN and CDR2 SYDVKM.